The sequence of this T cell receptor (beta chain) was determined in a study of blood T cells in healthy people across ages (dated by TCRdb to about 2015). For the study in its entirety: Template switching captured roughly one uniquely barcoded TCR beta cDNA molecule per two T cells in model experiments. Using deep sequencing normalized with unique cDNA molecular identifiers, the study measured how TCR beta repertoire diversity changes with age. Donors were grouped into four age groups: young (average approximately 15 years), middle-aged (roughly 40), aged (approximately 67) and long-lived (about 90). To avoid experimental bias, donors of different ages were distributed randomly across sequencing lanes. Using the same blood draw, the study looked at two additional independent replicas of 1 million unique cDNA reads for two donors, one aged 18 to 29 and the other aged 80 or older. Summary of the overall study and its limitations: There was a strong correlation between observed TCR beta diversity and the percentage of naive T cells measured by flow cytometry. Observed TCR beta diversity per million T cells fell roughly linearly with age, and a significant reduction was already apparent by age about 36. Because the CMV infection status of the donors was unknown, age-related changes in expanded clonotypes may potentially have been confounded. Bulk unsorted PBMC profiling prevented conclusive comparison of naive and antigen-experienced compartments. The long-lived group showed more naive CD4+ T cells, fewer expanded clones and increased TCR diversity than the aged group, suggesting age selection. Estimates of total diversity based on one million sequenced T cells were considered lower bounds and underestimates.

According to the germline V gene, CDR1 reads SGHRS and CDR2 reads YFSETQ. From the cysteine up to the phenylalanine, the CDR3 has a length of 13 residues. Just the 39-base CDR3 DNA is kept, in frame starting at base 1. V was cut back by 1 base and J by 11 bases, leaving a gap of 15 bases between them. Library creation used 5' RACE. TCRdb lists the instrument as Illumina HiSeq 2500. A second PCR of roughly 6 to 11 cycles was run with a J-beta primer mix and a sample-barcoded 5' primer. A template-switch 5' adaptor carrying 12 random nucleotides introduced a unique molecular identifier onto each TCR beta cDNA molecule. At least 2.5 million CDR3-containing paired-end reads were obtained from each sample. All of the RNA was converted into first-strand cDNA using the Mint cDNA synthesis kit, with a TRBC-specific oligonucleotide serving as the primer. All cDNA was treated with uracil-DNA glycosylase and then went through a first 18-cycle PCR with the universal primers M1SS and BC2_uni_R. The authors' analysis ran thus. For normalization, 1 million high-quality reads, each with a distinct molecular identifier, were randomly selected from each sample. Reads sharing molecular identifiers were discarded rather than binned into consensus sequences. MiTCR, set to a Q25 quality threshold and the strictest error-elimination algorithm, was used for CDR3 identification, clonotype clustering and error correction. A nonparametric unseen species model using Euler transformation provided a lower-bound estimate of total TCR beta diversity. TCRdb handled the public reads itself, with Q25 trimming in fastp and clone calling in MiXCR, and kept productive beta chains. Each entry merges the rows of one CDR3 protein and shows their most common DNA and genes. The V and J calls were determined by TCRdb, not by the authors. This sample is represented by 650,000 to 800,000 distinct CDR3 sequences; under 55% of them were singletons. The top ten clones comprise approximately 20% of the sample.

Donors were 35 to 40 systemically healthy Caucasian individuals from Russia aged roughly 6 to 95 years. Each donor gave about 9.7 milliliters of peripheral blood, drawn into EDTA-treated Vacutainer tubes. PBMCs were isolated by Ficoll-Paque density-gradient centrifugation, with at least 7 million obtained per sample. Total RNA, at least 6 micrograms per sample, was extracted from PBMCs with Trizol reagent. For every donor, flow cytometry on a PBMC aliquot measured the percentage of naive CD45RAhigh/CD27high T cells. The table lists this clonotype with a few counts. Its antigen remains undetermined. No base qualities exist here, and no much larger clone lies one base off it.

The sample was blood. The chain was built from TRBV5-1 and TRBJ2-5; no D gene can be assigned with confidence. The TCR comes from a man aged 60 to 75 in good health. The nucleotide sequence is given as TGCGCCAGCAGCTTGTCGCCTGGTTTAGAGCAGTACTTC. Its amino acids are CASSLSPGLEQYF. Extended through the reference TRBV5-1 and TRBJ2-5 proteins, this CDR3 yields the full variable domain: KAGVTQTPRYLIKTRGQQVTLSCSPISGHRSVSWYQQTPGQGLQFLFEYFSETQRNKGNFPGRFSGRQFSNSRSEMNVSTLELGDSALYLCASSLSPGLEQYFGPGTRLLVL.